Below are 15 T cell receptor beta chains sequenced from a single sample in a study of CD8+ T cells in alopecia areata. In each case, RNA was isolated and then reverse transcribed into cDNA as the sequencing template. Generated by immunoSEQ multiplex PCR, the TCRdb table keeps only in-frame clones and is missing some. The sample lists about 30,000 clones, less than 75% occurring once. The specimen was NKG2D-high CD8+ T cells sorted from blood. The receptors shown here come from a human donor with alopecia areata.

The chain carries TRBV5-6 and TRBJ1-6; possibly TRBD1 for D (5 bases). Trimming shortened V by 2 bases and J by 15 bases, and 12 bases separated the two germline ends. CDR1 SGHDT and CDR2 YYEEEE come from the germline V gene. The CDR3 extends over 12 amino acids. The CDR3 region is CASSFFEGLLHF. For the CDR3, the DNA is TGTGCCAGCAGCTTTTTCGAGGGACTCCTCCACTTT.

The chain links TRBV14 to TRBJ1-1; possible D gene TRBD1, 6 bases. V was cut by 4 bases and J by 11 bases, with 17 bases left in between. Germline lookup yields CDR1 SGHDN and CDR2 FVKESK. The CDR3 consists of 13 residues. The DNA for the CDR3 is TGTGCCAGCAGCCCCCTTGCGGGGGCGCGGGCTTTCTTT. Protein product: CASSPLAGARAFF.

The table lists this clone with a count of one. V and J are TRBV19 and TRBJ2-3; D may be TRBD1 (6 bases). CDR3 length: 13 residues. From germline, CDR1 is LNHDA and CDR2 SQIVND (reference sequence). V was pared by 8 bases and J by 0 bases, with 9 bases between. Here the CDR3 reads CASGGPSTDTQYF. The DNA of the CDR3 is TGTGCCAGTGGGGGCCCTAGCACAGATACGCAGTATTTT.

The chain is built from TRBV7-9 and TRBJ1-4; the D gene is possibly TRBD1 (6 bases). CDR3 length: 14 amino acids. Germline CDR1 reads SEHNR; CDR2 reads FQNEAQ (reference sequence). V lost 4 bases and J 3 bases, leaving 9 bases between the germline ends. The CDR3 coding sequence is TGTGCCAGCAGCTGGACAGTTTCTAATGAAAAACTGTTTTTT. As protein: CASSWTVSNEKLFF.

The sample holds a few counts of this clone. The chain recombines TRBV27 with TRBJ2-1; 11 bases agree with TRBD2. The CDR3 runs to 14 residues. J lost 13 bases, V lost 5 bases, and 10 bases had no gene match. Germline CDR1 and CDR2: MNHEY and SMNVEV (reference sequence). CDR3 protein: CASSARTSGLDQFF. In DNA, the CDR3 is TGTGCCAGCAGTGCCCGGACTAGCGGGTTAGATCAGTTCTTC.

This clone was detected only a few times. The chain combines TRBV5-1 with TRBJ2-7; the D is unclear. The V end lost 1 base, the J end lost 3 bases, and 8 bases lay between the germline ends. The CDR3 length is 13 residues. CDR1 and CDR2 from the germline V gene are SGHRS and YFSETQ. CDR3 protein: CASSLLEYYEQYF. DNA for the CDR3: TGCGCCAGCAGCTTGCTGGAATACTACGAGCAGTACTTC.

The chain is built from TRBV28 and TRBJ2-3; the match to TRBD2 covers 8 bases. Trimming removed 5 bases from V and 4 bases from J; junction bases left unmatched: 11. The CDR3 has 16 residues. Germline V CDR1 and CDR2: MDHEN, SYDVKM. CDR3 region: CASSIYEAGVADTQYF. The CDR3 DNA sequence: TGTGCCAGCAGTATATACGAAGCGGGAGTGGCAGATACGCAGTATTTT. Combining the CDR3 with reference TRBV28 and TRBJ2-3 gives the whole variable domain DVKVTQSSRYLVKRTGEKVFLECVQDMDHENMFWYRQDPGLGLRLIYFSYDVKMKEKGDIPEGYSVSREKKERFSLILESASTNQTSMYLCASSIYEAGVADTQYFGPGTRLTVL.

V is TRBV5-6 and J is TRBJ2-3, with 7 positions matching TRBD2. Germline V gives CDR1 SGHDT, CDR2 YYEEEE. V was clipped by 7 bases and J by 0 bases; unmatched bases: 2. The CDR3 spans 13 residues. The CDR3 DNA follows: TGTGCCAGCCGAGCGGGGAGCACAGATACGCAGTATTTT. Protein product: CASRAGSTDTQYF.

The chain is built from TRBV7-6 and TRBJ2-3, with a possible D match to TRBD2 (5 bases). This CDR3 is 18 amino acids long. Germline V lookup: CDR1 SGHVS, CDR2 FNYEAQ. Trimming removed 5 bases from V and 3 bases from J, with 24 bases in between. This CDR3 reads CASSPRVYSDPGTDTQYF. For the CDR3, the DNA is TGTGCCAGCAGCCCCCGGGTGTATAGCGACCCCGGGACAGATACGCAGTATTTT. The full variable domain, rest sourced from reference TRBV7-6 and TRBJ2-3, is GAGVSQSPRYKVTKRGQDVALRCDPISGHVSLYWYRQALGQGPEFLTYFNYEAQQDKSGLPNDRFSAERPEGSISTLTIQRTEQRDSAMYRCASSPRVYSDPGTDTQYFGPGTRLTVL.

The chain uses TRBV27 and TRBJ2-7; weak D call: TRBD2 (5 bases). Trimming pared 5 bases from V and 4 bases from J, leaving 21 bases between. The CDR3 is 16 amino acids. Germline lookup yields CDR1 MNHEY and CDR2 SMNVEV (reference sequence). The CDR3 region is CASSPTHSSSGYEQYF. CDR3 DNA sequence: TGTGCCAGCAGTCCCACCCATAGTTCATCGGGGTACGAGCAGTACTTC.

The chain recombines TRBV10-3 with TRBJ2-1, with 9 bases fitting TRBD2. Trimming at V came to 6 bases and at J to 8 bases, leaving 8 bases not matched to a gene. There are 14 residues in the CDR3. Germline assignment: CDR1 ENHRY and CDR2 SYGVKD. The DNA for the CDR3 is TGTGCCATCAGCAAGAAGGGACTAGCCCATGAGCAGTTCTTC. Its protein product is CAISKKGLAHEQFF.

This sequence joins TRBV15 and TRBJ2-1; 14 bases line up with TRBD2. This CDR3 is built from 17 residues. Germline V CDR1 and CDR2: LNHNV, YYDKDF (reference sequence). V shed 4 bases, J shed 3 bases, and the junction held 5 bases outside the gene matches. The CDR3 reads CATSITGTSGSYNEQFF. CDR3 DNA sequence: TGTGCCACCAGCATAACGGGGACTAGCGGGAGCTACAATGAGCAGTTCTTC.

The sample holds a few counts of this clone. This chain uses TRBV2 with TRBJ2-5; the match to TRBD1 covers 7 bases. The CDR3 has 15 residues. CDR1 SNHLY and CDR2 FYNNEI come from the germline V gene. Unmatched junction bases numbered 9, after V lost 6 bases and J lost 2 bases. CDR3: CASSDRDSMQETQYF. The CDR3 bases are TGTGCCAGCAGCGACCGGGACAGTATGCAAGAGACCCAGTACTTC.

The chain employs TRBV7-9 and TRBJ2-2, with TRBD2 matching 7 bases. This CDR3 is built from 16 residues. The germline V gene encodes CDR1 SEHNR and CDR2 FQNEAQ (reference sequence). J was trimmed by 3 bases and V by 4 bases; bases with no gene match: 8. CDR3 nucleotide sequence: TGTGCCAGCAGCTACGGGGGGACTACCGACACCGGGGAGCTGTTTTTT. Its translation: CASSYGGTTDTGELFF.

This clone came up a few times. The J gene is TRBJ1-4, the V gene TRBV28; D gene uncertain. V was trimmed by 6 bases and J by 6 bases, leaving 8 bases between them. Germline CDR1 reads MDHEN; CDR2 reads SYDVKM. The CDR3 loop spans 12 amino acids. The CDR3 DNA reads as TGTGCCAGCAGCCCTCCCGATGAAAAACTGTTTTTT. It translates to CASSPPDEKLFF.